This is a list of T cell receptor beta chains from one sample in a study of T cells in Graves' hyperthyroidism and ophthalmopathy. Each CDR3 protein gets one entry after TCRdb re-called the multiplex PCR reads with MiXCR. The sample contains 340,000 or so distinct CDR3 sequences, roughly 17% of which appear only once. The material sequenced was blood. The receptors were gathered from a young man with Graves' hyperthyroidism. Each CDR3 is given with its conserved first and last residue. The D gene is left open where the match is weak. Size is stated for part of the rows, as once, few or many counts, or as a class when the clone is expanded.

TRBV2	.	.	TRBJ2-7	TGTGCCAGCAGTGCCTGGGGCGGGGCCCTCTCCTACGAGCAGTACTTC	CASSAWGGALSYEQYF
TRBV20-1	.	.	TRBJ2-3	TGCAGTGCCCGAGAACGGACCACAGATACGCAGTATTTT	CSARERTTDTQYF
TRBV11-3	.	.	TRBJ2-2	TGTGCCAGCAGCTTCGGACGGACCGGGGAGCTGTTTTTT	CASSFGRTGELFF
TRBV6-1	.	TRBD2	TRBJ2-5	TGTGCCAGCAGAATGAGGGAGGGCCGGGGGGAGACCCAGTACTTC	CASRMREGRGETQYF
TRBV7-2	few	TRBD1	TRBJ1-2	TGTGCCAGCAGCACCCCACGGACAGGGAGGAACTATGGCTACACCTTC	CASSTPRTGRNYGYTF
TRBV4-2	.	TRBD2	TRBJ2-1	TGTGCCAGCAGCCAAGAATCCGCACTAGCGGGATGGGAGCAGTTCTTC	CASSQESALAGWEQFF
TRBV2	many	TRBD1	TRBJ1-4	TGTGCCAGCAGTCCCGACAGGGAAGGTGAAAAACTGTTTTTT	CASSPDREGEKLFF
TRBV5-1	many	.	TRBJ1-3	TGCGCCAGCAGCACCAACAGCCGCCCTGGAAACACCATATATTTT	CASSTNSRPGNTIYF
TRBV12-3/TRBV12-4	many	.	TRBJ1-4	TGTGCCAGCAGTGTGGGGGGTCCCGGAGGTGAAAAACTGTTTTTT	CASSVGGPGGEKLFF
TRBV5-1	many	TRBD2	TRBJ2-1	TGCGCCAGCAGCATTGGGACTAGCGGGAGAAATGAGCAGTTCTTC	CASSIGTSGRNEQFF
TRBV5-5	many	.	TRBJ1-5	TGTGCCAGCAGCTTGAATTGGTGGGAGCCCCAGCATTTT	CASSLNWWEPQHF
TRBV3-1	few	.	TRBJ2-7	TGTGCCAGCAGCCAAGATAGTAGCGGACCTTTCTACGAGCTGTACTTC	CASSQDSSGPFYELYF
TRBV5-6	.	.	TRBJ2-1	TGTGCCAGCAGCTTGGTGACTTACTCCTACAATGAGCAGTTCTTC	CASSLVTYSYNEQFF
TRBV29-1	.	TRBD2	TRBJ2-1	TGCAGCGTTGTTCCCGGGACTAGCGTTATCAATGAGCAGTTCTTC	CSVVPGTSVINEQFF
TRBV11-2	many	TRBD2	TRBJ2-1	TGTGCCAGCAGCCCCGAGTGGGAGGGATACAATGAGCAGTTCTTC	CASSPEWEGYNEQFF
TRBV30	many	TRBD1	TRBJ1-4	TGTGCCTTGGCCCAGGGGGCGACTAATGAAAAACTGTTTTTT	CALAQGATNEKLFF
TRBV14	.	.	TRBJ1-3	TGTGCCAGCAACCCCATTAACTCTGGAAACACCATATATTTT	CASNPINSGNTIYF
TRBV7-2	.	.	TRBJ2-3	TGTGCCAGCAGCTTGGCCGACGGAGATACGCAGTATTTT	CASSLADGDTQYF
TRBV29-1	few	.	TRBJ1-1	TGCAGCGTGACAGAGTACATGAACACTGAAGCTTTCTTT	CSVTEYMNTEAFF
TRBV5-1	few	.	TRBJ2-2	TGCGCCAGCAGCTTCTACGGTGGGGAGCTGTTTTTT	CASSFYGGELFF
TRBV5-6	many	.	TRBJ2-7	TGTGCCAGCAGCCCTAGTTGGGCCTACGAGCAGTACTTC	CASSPSWAYEQYF
TRBV6-1	.	.	TRBJ2-2	TGTGCCAGCAGTGATGTCGTAACCGGGGAGCTGTTTTTT	CASSDVVTGELFF
TRBV30	.	.	TRBJ1-2	TGTGCCTGGAGTGTACCGCCAGGGGATGGCTACACCTTC	CAWSVPPGDGYTF
TRBV24-1	.	.	TRBJ2-6	TGTGCCACCAGTGATACCAGGGGCGCTGGGGCCAACGTCCTGACTTTC	CATSDTRGAGANVLTF
TRBV20-1	many	.	TRBJ1-1	TGCAGTGCTAGAGACCGACAGGAACAATTGGAGAACACTGAAGCTTTCTTT	CSARDRQEQLENTEAFF
TRBV25-1	many	.	TRBJ1-1	TGTGCCAGCAGTCGCGGGACGGCGAACACTGAAGCTTTCTTT	CASSRGTANTEAFF
TRBV12-3/TRBV12-4	many	TRBD2	TRBJ2-5	TGTGCCAGCGGGTTAGCGGGAGGAGAGACCCAGTACTTC	CASGLAGGETQYF
TRBV5-4	few	.	TRBJ2-1	TGTGCCAGCAGCTTGGGGGTAGCCTCCTACAATGAGCAGTTCTTC	CASSLGVASYNEQFF
TRBV11-2	many	.	TRBJ1-5	TGTGCCAGCAGCTTAGAATGGACCGGCAATCAGCCCCAGCATTTT	CASSLEWTGNQPQHF
TRBV24-1	few	TRBD1	TRBJ2-3	TGTGCCACCGGGGGACAGGGGGGAACAGATACGCAGTATTTT	CATGGQGGTDTQYF
TRBV12-3/TRBV12-4	many	.	TRBJ2-7	TGTGCCAGCAGCCCGTCCGGGGGAGGCTACGAGCAGTACTTC	CASSPSGGGYEQYF
TRBV7-2	few	.	TRBJ1-2	TGTGCCAGCAGCTTTCTCGGGGTAGAGGGCTATGGCTACACCTTC	CASSFLGVEGYGYTF
TRBV27	few	.	TRBJ1-2	TGTGCCAGCAGTTTCGCAGGGCTGGGAGGCTACACCTTC	CASSFAGLGGYTF
TRBV5-1	many	.	TRBJ2-1	TGCGCCAGCACCTGGGAGACCCCGGGATACAATGAGCAGTTCTTC	CASTWETPGYNEQFF
TRBV20-1	few	TRBD2	TRBJ2-3	TGCAGTGCTAGAGAGGTTGGTAGCGGGAGGCATACGCAGTATTTT	CSAREVGSGRHTQYF
TRBV7-8	many	.	TRBJ1-1	TGTGCCAGCAGCTTAGCCTACAGTGGGACTGAAGCTTTCTTT	CASSLAYSGTEAFF
TRBV9	few	.	TRBJ2-3	TGTGCCAGCAGTCCCGGGACAAGGAGGGATACGCAGTATTTT	CASSPGTRRDTQYF
TRBV20-1	many	.	TRBJ1-2	TGCAGTGCTAGTGGGCGCTATGGCTACACCTTC	CSASGRYGYTF
TRBV7-2	many	.	TRBJ2-7	TGTGCCAGCAGCTCCCTGTGGACCTACGAGCAGTACTTC	CASSSLWTYEQYF
TRBV2	many	.	TRBJ1-1	TGTGCCAGCAGTGTCCAGGGGTTCGAGATGAACACTGAAGCTTTCTTT	CASSVQGFEMNTEAFF
TRBV9	.	TRBD1	TRBJ2-5	TGTGCCAGCAGCGTGGTTTCCGGGACAGGGGGCGAAGAGACCCAGTACTTC	CASSVVSGTGGEETQYF
TRBV6-1	.	.	TRBJ2-2	TGTGCCAGCTCACCGGCCGCCGACACCGGGGAGCTGTTTTTT	CASSPAADTGELFF
TRBV2	few	.	TRBJ2-7	TGTGCCAGCAGGGTGGGAGGGGGCGAGCAGTACTTC	CASRVGGGEQYF
TRBV6-2/TRBV6-3	many	.	TRBJ2-2	TGTGCCAGCAGTTACGGGCGGGAGAACACCGGGGAGCTGTTTTTT	CASSYGRENTGELFF
TRBV7-9	few	TRBD2	TRBJ2-1	TGTGCCAGCAGCGGAGCGGGAGCCGGGAATGAGCAGTTCTTC	CASSGAGAGNEQFF
TRBV4-1	few	.	TRBJ2-3	TGCGCCAGCAGCCAAGTGATGGCAGATACGCAGTATTTT	CASSQVMADTQYF
TRBV9	once	TRBD1	TRBJ2-3	TGTACCAGCAGCGTGACAGGGGGCAAAGATACGCAGTATTTT	CTSSVTGGKDTQYF
TRBV7-8	.	.	TRBJ1-1	TGTGCCAGCAGCTTAGAAGGGACGGAGAACACTGAAGCTTTCTTT	CASSLEGTENTEAFF
TRBV25-1	.	.	TRBJ2-2	TGTGCCAGCAGTGATCCTCGGCGGACCGGGGAGCTGTTTTTT	CASSDPRRTGELFF
TRBV2	many	.	TRBJ1-2	TGTGCCAGCATGGCTGGGACCAACTATGGCTACACCTTC	CASMAGTNYGYTF
TRBV7-9	few	TRBD2	TRBJ2-7	TGTGCCAGCAGCTTAGCGACTAGCGGGACGACCGGCGAGCAGTACTTC	CASSLATSGTTGEQYF
TRBV5-1	many	TRBD1	TRBJ1-1	TGCGCCAGCAGCCCGTGGGACAGGGGGTCGGGGACTGAAGCTTTCTTT	CASSPWDRGSGTEAFF
TRBV20-1	few	TRBD2	TRBJ2-1	TGCAGTGCTGCTAGCGGGAGTGGGGACAATGAGCAGTTCTTC	CSAASGSGDNEQFF